This TCR beta chain is drawn from a study of control samples from healthy donors and cancer patients. The germline V gene has CDR1 SGHTA and CDR2 FQGNSA. The CDR3 length is 13 residues. Trimming removed 3 bases from V and 6 bases from J, with 9 bases in between. Profiling relied on immunoSEQ multiplex PCR, and the TCRdb table lists in-frame clones only, not all of them. The sample records 150,000 to 180,000 clones, just under 95% being singletons. The receptor comes from a man aged 40-49 years in good health. J is TRBJ2-1 and V is TRBV7-2, with no clear D. The sample taken for sequencing was blood. The CDR3 sequence is CASSLTWSNEQFF. CDR3 DNA: TGTGCCAGCAGCTTGACCTGGAGCAATGAGCAGTTCTTC.